The present entry profiles one T cell receptor (beta chain) with its context. The authors ran a second PCR of 7 to 11 cycles using a sample-barcoded 5' primer and a J-beta primer mix. In TCRdb, the 5' RACE reads were re-called with MiXCR into one record per CDR3 protein. This table has about 780,000 distinct CDR3 sequences, under 30% appearing once. This record comes from a study of blood T cells in healthy people across ages. Germline CDR1 and CDR2: SNHLY and FYNNEI. The CDR3 sequence is 14 residues long. After removal of 8 bases from V and 5 bases from J, the junction contained 8 bases not matched to a gene. This sample also appeared in a second study, on T cells of mothers and their children.

The chain joins TRBV2 to TRBJ1-4; TRBD1 matches at 7 bases. The clonotype comes from a boy between 5 and 17 years old in good health. The sample consisted of blood. The CDR3 bases are TGTGCCAGCCGCCGGGCAGGGGGGAATGAAAAACTGTTTTTT. It encodes CASRRAGGNEKLFF.